This T cell receptor beta chain was recorded in a study of T cells in Graves' hyperthyroidism and ophthalmopathy. TCR beta CDR3 region amplification was performed from RNA transcripts. HTBI primers were the set used in a first-round RT-PCR of the TCR CDR3. In TCRdb, the multiplex PCR reads were re-called with MiXCR into one record per CDR3 protein. The data hold over 700,000 distinct CDR3 sequences, with roughly 40% observed a single time. Deletions cut 5 bases from V and 0 bases from J, with 14 bases between. Germline CDR1 and CDR2: SGHTA and FQGNSA. This CDR3 contains 17 residues. This chain uses TRBV7-2 with TRBJ2-6; D perhaps matches TRBD1 (6 bases). The sequence derives from a man younger than 30 with Graves' hyperthyroidism. Sample: blood. The CDR3 is CASSRQVFGSGANVLTF. The CDR3 DNA is TGTGCCAGCAGCCGACAGGTGTTCGGCTCTGGGGCCAACGTCCTGACTTTC.